One sample yielded the 23 T cell receptor beta chains listed below, sequenced in a study of OX40 agonist ivuxolimab in advanced cancers. Library preparation was by the immunoSEQ multiplex PCR assay. TCRdb obtained this table from immuneACCESS and retained in-frame rearrangements with V and J assigned. These tables miss some clones; where compared with another copy, unresolved V genes account for less than half of the shortfall, and the remainder is unexplained. For this sample the table gives about 48,000 clones, of which approximately 91% were detected only once. Jointly, the top ten make up approximately 12% of the sample. The source was CD4+ or CD8+ T cells sorted from blood, collected in a trial of the OX40 agonist ivuxolimab. The receptors here all came from an adult with an advanced solid tumor such as melanoma, head and neck, liver or kidney cancer.

This sequence joins TRBV4-1 and TRBJ1-1, with 7 bases that match TRBD1. The germline V gene has CDR1 MGHRA and CDR2 YSYEKL. The junction had 2 bases not matched to a gene; V was cut back by 1 base and J by 0 bases. This CDR3 contains 15 residues. Here the CDR3 reads CASSQGQGMNTEAFF. The CDR3 DNA is TGCGCCAGCAGCCAAGGACAGGGAATGAACACTGAAGCTTTCTTT.

This rearrangement joins TRBV19 to TRBJ2-1; D is uncertain. Trimming pared 5 bases from V and 7 bases from J, leaving 15 bases between. The CDR3 is 14 residues long. Germline CDR1 LNHDA, CDR2 SQIVND (reference sequence). In DNA form, the CDR3 reads TGTGCCAGTAGTGTACAAGGAGTTGGGAATGAGCAGTTCTTC. Translating gives CASSVQGVGNEQFF.

This chain joins TRBV7-8 and TRBJ2-7; D ambiguous. The CDR3 loop spans 15 amino acids. Trimming took 1 base from V and 6 from J, leaving 16 bases between them. CDR1 SGHVS and CDR2 FQNEAQ come from the germline V gene. CDR3 in amino acids: CASSLERVPLGEQYF. In DNA, the CDR3 is TGTGCCAGCAGCTTAGAACGGGTCCCTCTTGGCGAGCAGTACTTC.

The rearrangement links TRBV28 to TRBJ2-7; maybe TRBD1 (6 bases). CDR3 length: 15 residues. V gave up 4 bases and J gave up 3 bases, with 16 bases separating them. In germline, CDR1 is MDHEN, CDR2 SYDVKM. CDR3 in amino acids: CASSSFFTGIYEQYF. The CDR3 nucleotides read TGTGCCAGCAGTTCATTTTTCACAGGGATCTACGAGCAGTACTTC.

This rearrangement joins TRBV6-5 to TRBJ1-5; D is ambiguous. The germline gives CDR1 MNHEY, CDR2 SVGAGI. The length of the CDR3 is 15 residues. Trimming left V 4 bases short and J 1 base short, with 11 bases between. CDR3 coding DNA: TGTGCCAGCAGTTCGTCTTACGGAAGCAATCAGCCCCAGCATTTT. This codes for CASSSSYGSNQPQHF.

The chain is built from TRBV5-4 and TRBJ2-7; 9 nucleotides agree with TRBD1. The germline V gene encodes CDR1 SGHNT and CDR2 YYREEE (reference sequence). V gave up 2 bases and J gave up 2 bases; unmatched junction bases: 5. CDR3 length: 15 amino acids. Here the CDR3 reads CASSFGTGMAYEQYF. CDR3 DNA: TGTGCCAGCAGCTTTGGGACAGGGATGGCCTACGAGCAGTACTTC.

J is TRBJ1-2 and V is TRBV19; D not certain. CDR1 is LNHDA, CDR2 SQIVND, per germline (reference sequence). This CDR3 region has 15 residues. V lost 7 bases to trimming and J lost 4 bases, with 19 bases between them. The CDR3 region is CASKVGPGPSYGYTF. CDR3 in DNA: TGTGCCAGTAAGGTCGGTCCAGGTCCCTCCTATGGCTACACCTTC.

This chain joins TRBV4-3 and TRBJ2-7; 8 nucleotides agree with TRBD2. V lost 3 bases, J lost 2 bases, and 6 bases stayed unmatched. Germline V gives CDR1 LGHNA, CDR2 YSLEER. The CDR3 extends over 15 amino acids. The chain's CDR3 is CASSHGLARAYEQYF. The CDR3 DNA is TGCGCCAGCAGCCACGGACTAGCAAGGGCCTACGAGCAGTACTTC.

The chain joins TRBV19 to TRBJ2-1, with 14 bases matching TRBD2. V trimming: 1 base; J trimming: 2 bases; junction bases outside the gene matches: 13. Germline assignment: CDR1 LNHDA and CDR2 SQIVND (reference sequence). The CDR3 length is 21 residues. The CDR3 DNA reads TGTGCCAGTAGTATAGCCCTCTCGACTAGCGGGAGGGAAGAGACCTACAATGAGCAGTTCTTC. Translated: CASSIALSTSGREETYNEQFF.

The chain combines TRBV5-6 with TRBJ2-3, with a weak D call TRBD2 (6 bases). The CDR3 runs to 13 residues. Trimming stripped 10 bases from V and 0 bases from J, with 12 bases between. Germline loops: CDR1 SGHDT, CDR2 YYEEEE. The CDR3 region is CAPTGTSTDTQYF. CDR3 DNA sequence: TGTGCCCCCACCGGGACTAGCACAGATACGCAGTATTTT.

This chain connects TRBV19 to TRBJ1-5, with D uncertain. The germline V and J ends were trimmed by 5 bases and 3 bases, with 11 bases remaining between them. This CDR3 contains 14 residues. Germline-derived CDR1 and CDR2 are LNHDA and SQIVND (reference sequence). CDR3 DNA sequence: TGTGCCAGTAGTTCCTCCCCGGACAATCAGCCCCAGCATTTT. Translating it yields CASSSSPDNQPQHF.

This clone was seen a single time. V usage is TRBV5-6 and J usage is TRBJ2-2, with a possible D match to TRBD1 (5 bases). V was pared by 6 bases and J by 4 bases, with 16 bases between. This CDR3 spans 15 amino acids. Per the germline V gene, CDR1 is SGHDT and CDR2 is YYEEEE. CDR3 DNA: TGTGCCAGCATCAAAACAGGAGTAGTCACCGGGGAGCTGTTTTTT. Amino acids: CASIKTGVVTGELFF.

This rearrangement joins TRBV6-5 to TRBJ2-4; D not certain. CDR1 MNHEY and CDR2 SVGAGI come from the germline V gene. V gave up 2 bases and J gave up 8 bases, with 13 bases separating them. The length of the CDR3 is 14 residues. CDR3 in DNA: TGTGCCAGCAGTTACGGCCGAGAGTCCGACATTCAGTACTTC. This translates into CASSYGRESDIQYF.

The chain combines TRBV19 with TRBJ2-1; unclear D gene. Germline V CDR1 and CDR2: LNHDA, SQIVND (reference sequence). The CDR3 spans 13 residues. Trimming pared 3 bases from V and 5 bases from J, leaving 8 bases between. The CDR3 spells CASSMGGNNEQFF. CDR3 nucleotide sequence: TGTGCCAGTAGTATGGGCGGCAACAATGAGCAGTTCTTC. Full variable domain (outside the CDR3, taken from reference TRBV19 and TRBJ2-1): DGGITQSPKYLFRKEGQNVTLSCEQNLNHDAMYWYRQDPGQGLRLIYYSQIVNDFQKGDIAEGYSVSREKKESFPLTVTSAQKNPTAFYLCASSMGGNNEQFFGPGTRLTVL.

The rearrangement uses TRBV4-3 and TRBJ2-1; TRBD2 matches 11 bases. CDR3 length equals 17 residues. The J segment lost 1 base and the V segment lost 4 bases, leaving 6 bases of the junction unmatched. CDR1 and CDR2 (germline): LGHNA, YSLEER. The CDR3 here is CASSPIAGGGSYNEQFF. The CDR3 nucleotides are TGCGCCAGCAGCCCGATAGCGGGGGGGGGATCCTACAATGAGCAGTTCTTC.

The rearrangement uses TRBV6-6 and TRBJ1-4; 8 positions agree with TRBD1. The CDR3 has 16 amino acids. Looked up from germline, CDR1 is MNHNY and CDR2 is SVGAGI (reference sequence). Unmatched junction bases numbered 8, after V lost 4 bases and J lost 4 bases. CDR3 nucleotides: TGTGCCAGCAGTTTTCCAACCGACAGGGGTAATGAAAAACTGTTTTTT. Residues: CASSFPTDRGNEKLFF.

The V and J genes are TRBV28 and TRBJ2-1; D call uncertain. Germline CDR1 reads MDHEN; CDR2 reads SYDVKM. This CDR3 contains 15 residues. The V end lost 3 bases, the J end lost 0 bases, and 9 bases lay between the germline ends. The CDR3 DNA reads TGTGCCAGCAGTTTTCGTGGTAGCTCCTACAATGAGCAGTTCTTC. Translated, it gives CASSFRGSSYNEQFF.

To note about this clone: The sample has other DNA sequences that encode this CDR3 too. This chain links TRBV5-6 with TRBJ2-7; 10 nucleotides align to TRBD1. J lost 6 bases, V lost 0 bases, and 0 bases had no gene match. CDR1 SGHDT and CDR2 YYEEEE come from the germline V gene. This CDR3 spans 13 amino acids. The DNA of the CDR3 is TGTGCCAGCAGCTTGGGGACAGGGGGCGAGCAGTACTTC. Its protein is CASSLGTGGEQYF.

This clone is a singleton in its sample. The chain is built from TRBV30 and TRBJ1-5; D gene uncertain. The CDR3 has 14 amino acids. The V end was cut by 3 bases, the J end by 0 bases, with 9 bases between. The germline V gene encodes CDR1 GTSNPN and CDR2 SVGIG (reference sequence). The CDR3 DNA follows: TGTGCCTGGAGCCAAACTCATAGCAATCAGCCCCAGCATTTT. Its protein product is CAWSQTHSNQPQHF.

The V and J genes are TRBV30 and TRBJ2-6, with TRBD1 as a possible D gene (6 bases). The CDR3 length is 20 residues. Germline V gives CDR1 GTSNPN, CDR2 SVGIG (reference sequence). V lost 0 bases to trimming and J lost 0 bases, with 21 bases between them. CDR3 residues: CAWSVRWERQGLSGANVLTF. The CDR3 DNA reads as TGTGCCTGGAGTGTACGGTGGGAACGGCAGGGGCTCTCTGGGGCCAACGTCCTGACTTTC.

This chain joins TRBV6-5 and TRBJ1-2, with D unclear. Trimming removed 7 bases at V and 3 bases at J, with 12 bases between. Germline CDR1 MNHEY, CDR2 SVGAGI. The CDR3 length is 13 residues. The DNA for the CDR3 is TGTGCCAGCACAACGTCCGGGCACTATGGCTACACCTTC. This sequence encodes CASTTSGHYGYTF.

The gene calls are TRBV6-1 and TRBJ2-1, with 9 bases aligning to TRBD2. CDR1 is MNHNS, CDR2 SASEGT, per germline. The V segment lost 3 bases and the J segment 4 bases; nucleotides outside the gene matches: 4. CDR3 length: 15 residues. Written as DNA, the CDR3 is TGTGCCAGCAGTGAGCTAGCGGGGCCATACAATGAGCAGTTCTTC. This encodes CASSELAGPYNEQFF.

The V call is TRBV15, the J call TRBJ2-1; D tentatively reads TRBD1 or TRBD2 (5 bases each). The CDR3 sequence is 13 residues long. CDR1 and CDR2 from the germline V gene are LNHNV and YYDKDF (reference sequence). The V end was cut by 6 bases, the J end by 2 bases, with 8 bases between. In DNA form, the CDR3 reads TGTGCCACCAGGACGGGACCCTACAATGAGCAGTTCTTC. The encoded protein is CATRTGPYNEQFF.